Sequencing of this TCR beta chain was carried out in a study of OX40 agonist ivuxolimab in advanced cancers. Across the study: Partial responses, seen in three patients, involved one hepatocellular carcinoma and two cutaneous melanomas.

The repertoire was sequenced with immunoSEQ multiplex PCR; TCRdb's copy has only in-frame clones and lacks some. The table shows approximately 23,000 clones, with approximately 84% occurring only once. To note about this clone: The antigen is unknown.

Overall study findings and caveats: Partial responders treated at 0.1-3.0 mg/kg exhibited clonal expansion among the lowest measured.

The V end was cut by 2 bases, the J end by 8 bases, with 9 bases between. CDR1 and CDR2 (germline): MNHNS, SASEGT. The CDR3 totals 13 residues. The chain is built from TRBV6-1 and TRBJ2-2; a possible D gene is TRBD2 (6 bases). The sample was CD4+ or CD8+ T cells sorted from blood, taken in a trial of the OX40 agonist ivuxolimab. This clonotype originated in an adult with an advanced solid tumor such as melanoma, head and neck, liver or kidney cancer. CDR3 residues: CASSEPGRGELFF. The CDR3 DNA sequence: TGTGCCAGCAGTGAACCGGGGAGGGGGGAGCTGTTTTTT.